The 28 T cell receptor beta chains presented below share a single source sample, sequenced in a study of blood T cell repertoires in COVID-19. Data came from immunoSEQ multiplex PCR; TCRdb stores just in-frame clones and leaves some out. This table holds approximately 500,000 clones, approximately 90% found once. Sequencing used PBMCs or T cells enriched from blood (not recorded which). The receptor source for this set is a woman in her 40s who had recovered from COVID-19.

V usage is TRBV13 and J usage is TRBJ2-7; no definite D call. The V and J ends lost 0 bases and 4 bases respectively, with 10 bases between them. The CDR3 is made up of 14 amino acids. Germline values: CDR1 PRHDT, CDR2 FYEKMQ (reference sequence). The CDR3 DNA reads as TGTGCCAGCAGCTTAGGCGTCTCCCCTTACGAGCAGTACTTC. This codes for CASSLGVSPYEQYF.

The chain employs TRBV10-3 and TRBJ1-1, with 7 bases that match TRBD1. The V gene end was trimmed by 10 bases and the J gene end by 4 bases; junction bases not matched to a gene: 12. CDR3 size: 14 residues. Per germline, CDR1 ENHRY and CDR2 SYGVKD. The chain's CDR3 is CATEGDSRTTEAFF. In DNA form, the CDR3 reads TGTGCCACCGAAGGGGACAGTCGGACCACTGAAGCTTTCTTT.

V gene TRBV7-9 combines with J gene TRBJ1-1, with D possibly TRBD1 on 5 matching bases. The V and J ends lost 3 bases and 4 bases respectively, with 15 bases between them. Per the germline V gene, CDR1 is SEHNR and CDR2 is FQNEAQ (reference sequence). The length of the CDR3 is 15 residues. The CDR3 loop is CASSFSGVRGTEAFF. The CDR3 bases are TGTGCCAGCAGCTTTTCTGGGGTAAGGGGCACTGAAGCTTTCTTT.

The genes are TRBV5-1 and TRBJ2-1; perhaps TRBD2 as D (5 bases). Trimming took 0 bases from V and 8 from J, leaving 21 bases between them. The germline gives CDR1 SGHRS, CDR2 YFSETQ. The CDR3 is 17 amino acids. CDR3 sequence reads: CASSLVRAREGVDEQFF. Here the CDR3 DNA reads TGCGCCAGCAGCTTGGTTCGGGCGAGGGAAGGAGTTGATGAGCAGTTCTTC. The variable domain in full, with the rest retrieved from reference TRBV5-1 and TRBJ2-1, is KAGVTQTPRYLIKTRGQQVTLSCSPISGHRSVSWYQQTPGQGLQFLFEYFSETQRNKGNFPGRFSGRQFSNSRSEMNVSTLELGDSALYLCASSLVRAREGVDEQFFGPGTRLTVL.

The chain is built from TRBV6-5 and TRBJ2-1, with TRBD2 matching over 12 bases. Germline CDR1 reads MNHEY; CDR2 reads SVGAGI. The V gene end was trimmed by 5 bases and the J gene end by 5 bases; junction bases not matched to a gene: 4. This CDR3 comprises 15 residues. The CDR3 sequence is CASSPSGRADNEQFF. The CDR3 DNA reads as TGTGCCAGCAGTCCTAGCGGGAGGGCGGACAATGAGCAGTTCTTC.

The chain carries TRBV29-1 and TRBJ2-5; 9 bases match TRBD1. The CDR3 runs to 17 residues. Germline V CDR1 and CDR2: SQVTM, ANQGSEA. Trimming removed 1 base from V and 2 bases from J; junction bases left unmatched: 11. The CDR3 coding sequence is TGCAGCGTTGAAGGATCCGGGACAGGGATAATTCAAGAGACCCAGTACTTC. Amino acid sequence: CSVEGSGTGIIQETQYF.

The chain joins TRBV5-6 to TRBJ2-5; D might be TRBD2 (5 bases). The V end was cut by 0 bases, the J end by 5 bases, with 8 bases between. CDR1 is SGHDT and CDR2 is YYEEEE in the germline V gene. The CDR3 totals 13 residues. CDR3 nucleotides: TGTGCCAGCAGCTTGGCTCCGGGGGAGACCCAGTACTTC. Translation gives CASSLAPGETQYF.

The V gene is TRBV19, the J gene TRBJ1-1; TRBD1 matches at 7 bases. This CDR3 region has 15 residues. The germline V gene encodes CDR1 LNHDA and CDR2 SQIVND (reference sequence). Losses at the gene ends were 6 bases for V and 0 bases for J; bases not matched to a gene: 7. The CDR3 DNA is TGTGCCAGTAGCCTCACCGGGACAGTGAACACTGAAGCTTTCTTT. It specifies CASSLTGTVNTEAFF.

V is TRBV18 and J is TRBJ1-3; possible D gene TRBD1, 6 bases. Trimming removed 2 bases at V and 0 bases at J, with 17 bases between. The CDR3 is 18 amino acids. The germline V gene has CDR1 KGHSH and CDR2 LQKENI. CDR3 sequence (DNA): TGTGCCAGCTCACCAAGGGACATCCTAACCCGCTCTGGAAACACCATATATTTT. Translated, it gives CASSPRDILTRSGNTIYF.

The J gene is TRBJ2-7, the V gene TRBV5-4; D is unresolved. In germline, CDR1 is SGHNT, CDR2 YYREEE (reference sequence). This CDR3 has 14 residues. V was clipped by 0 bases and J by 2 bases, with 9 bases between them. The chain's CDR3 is CASSLAQATYEQYF. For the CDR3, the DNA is TGTGCCAGCAGCTTGGCCCAGGCCACCTACGAGCAGTACTTC.

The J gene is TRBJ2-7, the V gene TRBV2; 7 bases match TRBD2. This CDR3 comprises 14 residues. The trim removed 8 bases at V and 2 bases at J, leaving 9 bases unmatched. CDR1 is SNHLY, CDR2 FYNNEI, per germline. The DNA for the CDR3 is TGTGCCAGCCAACAAGCGGGAACCACCTACGAGCAGTACTTC. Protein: CASQQAGTTYEQYF.

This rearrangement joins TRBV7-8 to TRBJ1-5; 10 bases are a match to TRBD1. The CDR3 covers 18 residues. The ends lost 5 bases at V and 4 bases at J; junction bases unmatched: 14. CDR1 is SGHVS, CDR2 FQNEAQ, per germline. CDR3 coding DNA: TGTGCCAGCAGCCCCCTAACCGGGACAGGGGTTAGGAATCAGCCCCAGCATTTT. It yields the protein CASSPLTGTGVRNQPQHF.

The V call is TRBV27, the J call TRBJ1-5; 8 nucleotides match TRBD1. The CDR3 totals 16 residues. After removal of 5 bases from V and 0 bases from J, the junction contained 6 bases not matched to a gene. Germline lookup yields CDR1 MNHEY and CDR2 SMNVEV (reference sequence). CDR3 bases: TGTGCCAGCAGTCCGCCGACAGGGGATAGCAATCAGCCCCAGCATTTT. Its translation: CASSPPTGDSNQPQHF.

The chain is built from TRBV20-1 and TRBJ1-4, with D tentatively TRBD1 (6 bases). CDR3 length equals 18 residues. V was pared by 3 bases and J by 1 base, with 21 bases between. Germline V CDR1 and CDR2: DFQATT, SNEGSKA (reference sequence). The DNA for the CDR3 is TGCAGTGCTAGTGCTTTCCAAATGACAGGTAGAACTAATGAAAAACTGTTTTTT. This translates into CSASAFQMTGRTNEKLFF.

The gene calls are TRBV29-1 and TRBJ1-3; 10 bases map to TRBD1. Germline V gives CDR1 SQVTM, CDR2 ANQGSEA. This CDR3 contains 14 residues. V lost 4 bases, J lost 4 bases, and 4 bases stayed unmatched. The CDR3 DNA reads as TGCAGCGTTGTGACAGGGGGCGCAGGAAACACCATATATTTT. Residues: CSVVTGGAGNTIYF. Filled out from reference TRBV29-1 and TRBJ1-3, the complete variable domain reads SAVISQKPSRDICQRGTSLTIQCQVDSQVTMMFWYRQQPGQSLTLIATANQGSEATYESGFVIDKFPISRPNLTFSTLTVSNMSPEDSSIYLCSVVTGGAGNTIYFGEGSWLTVV.

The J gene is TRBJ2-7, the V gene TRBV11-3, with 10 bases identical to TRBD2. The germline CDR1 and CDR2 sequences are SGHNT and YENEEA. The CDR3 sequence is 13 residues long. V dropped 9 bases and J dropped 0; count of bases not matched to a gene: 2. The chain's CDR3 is CASGTSASYEQYF. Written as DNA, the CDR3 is TGTGCCAGTGGGACTAGCGCCTCCTACGAGCAGTACTTC.

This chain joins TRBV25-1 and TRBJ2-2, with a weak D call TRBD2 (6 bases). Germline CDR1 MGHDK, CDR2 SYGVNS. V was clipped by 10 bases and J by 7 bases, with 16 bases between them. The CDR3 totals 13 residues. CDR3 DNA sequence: TGTGCCACCAGGAGGGAGGAGGTCGGGGAGCTGTTTTTT. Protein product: CATRREEVGELFF.

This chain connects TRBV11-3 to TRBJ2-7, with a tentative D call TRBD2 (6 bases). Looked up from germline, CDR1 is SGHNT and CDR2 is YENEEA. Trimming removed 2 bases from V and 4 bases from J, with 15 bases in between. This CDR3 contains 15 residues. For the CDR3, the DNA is TGTGCCAGCAGCTTAAGAGGCGGGATGGGGTACGAGCAGTACTTC. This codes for CASSLRGGMGYEQYF.

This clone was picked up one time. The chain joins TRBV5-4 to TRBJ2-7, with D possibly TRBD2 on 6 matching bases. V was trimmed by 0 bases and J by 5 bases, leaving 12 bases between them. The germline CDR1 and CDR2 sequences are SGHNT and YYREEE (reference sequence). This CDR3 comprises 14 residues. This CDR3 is CASSLAGSFHEQYF. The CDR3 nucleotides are TGTGCCAGCAGCTTGGCCGGGAGTTTTCACGAGCAGTACTTC.

CDR3 sequence (DNA): TGCGCCAGCAGCGTTGGACTAGATAAAGAGACCCAGTACTTC. Protein product: CASSVGLDKETQYF. The chain employs TRBV5-1 and TRBJ2-5, with 7 bases matching TRBD2. Germline CDR1 SGHRS, CDR2 YFSETQ. The trim removed 4 bases at V and 3 bases at J, leaving 6 bases unmatched. The CDR3 totals 14 residues.

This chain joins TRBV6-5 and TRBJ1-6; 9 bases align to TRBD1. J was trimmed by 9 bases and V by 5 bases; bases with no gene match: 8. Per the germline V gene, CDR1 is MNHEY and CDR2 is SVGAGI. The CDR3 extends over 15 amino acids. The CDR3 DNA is TGTGCCAGCAGTAAGGGACAGGGCGACTTTTCACCCCTCCACTTT. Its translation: CASSKGQGDFSPLHF.

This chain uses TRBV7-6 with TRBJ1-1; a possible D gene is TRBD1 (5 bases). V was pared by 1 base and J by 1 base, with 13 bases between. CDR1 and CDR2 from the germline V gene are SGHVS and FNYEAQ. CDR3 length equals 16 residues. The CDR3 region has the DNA TGTGCCAGCAGCTTAGAGGTGCGGGGGAGGAACACTGAAGCTTTCTTT. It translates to CASSLEVRGRNTEAFF.

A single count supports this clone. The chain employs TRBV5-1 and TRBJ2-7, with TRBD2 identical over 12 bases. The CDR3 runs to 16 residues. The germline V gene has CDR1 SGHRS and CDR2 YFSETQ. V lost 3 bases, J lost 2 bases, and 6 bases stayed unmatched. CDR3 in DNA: TGCGCCAGCAGCTCCACTAGCGGGGGGATTACCTACGAGCAGTACTTC. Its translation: CASSSTSGGITYEQYF.

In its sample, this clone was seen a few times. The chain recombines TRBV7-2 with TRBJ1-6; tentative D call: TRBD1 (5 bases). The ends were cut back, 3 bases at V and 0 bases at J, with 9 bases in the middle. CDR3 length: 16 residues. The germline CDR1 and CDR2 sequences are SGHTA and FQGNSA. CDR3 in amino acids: CASSLGRVSYNSPLHF. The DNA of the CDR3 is TGTGCCAGCAGCTTGGGCAGGGTCTCCTATAATTCACCCCTCCACTTT.

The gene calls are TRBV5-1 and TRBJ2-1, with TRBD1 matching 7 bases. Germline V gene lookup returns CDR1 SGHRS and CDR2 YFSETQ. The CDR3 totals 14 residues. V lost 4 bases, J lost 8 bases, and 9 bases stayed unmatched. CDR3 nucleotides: TGCGCCAGCAGCCCCGGACAGGCAGAAGATGAGCAGTTCTTC. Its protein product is CASSPGQAEDEQFF. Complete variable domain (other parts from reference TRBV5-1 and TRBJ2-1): KAGVTQTPRYLIKTRGQQVTLSCSPISGHRSVSWYQQTPGQGLQFLFEYFSETQRNKGNFPGRFSGRQFSNSRSEMNVSTLELGDSALYLCASSPGQAEDEQFFGPGTRLTVL.

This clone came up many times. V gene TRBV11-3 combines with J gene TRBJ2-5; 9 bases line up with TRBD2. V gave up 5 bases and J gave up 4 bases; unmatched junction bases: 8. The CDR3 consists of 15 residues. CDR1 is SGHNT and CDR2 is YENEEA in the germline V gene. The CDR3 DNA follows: TGTGCCAGCAGCATGAGATTAGCGGGAGCAGAGACCCAGTACTTC. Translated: CASSMRLAGAETQYF.

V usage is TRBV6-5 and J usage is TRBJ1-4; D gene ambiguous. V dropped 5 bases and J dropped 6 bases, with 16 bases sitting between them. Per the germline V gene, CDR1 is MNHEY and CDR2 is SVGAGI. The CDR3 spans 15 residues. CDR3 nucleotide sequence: TGTGCCAGCAGTCGCCAGAAGAGGAGAGATGAAAAACTGTTTTTT. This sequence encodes CASSRQKRRDEKLFF.

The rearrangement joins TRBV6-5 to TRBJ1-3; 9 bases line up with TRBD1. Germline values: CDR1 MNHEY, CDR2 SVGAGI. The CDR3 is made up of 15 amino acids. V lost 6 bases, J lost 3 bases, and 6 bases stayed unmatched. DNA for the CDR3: TGTGCCAGCAGAACAGGGGGCGCGGGTGGAAACACCATATATTTT. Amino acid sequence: CASRTGGAGGNTIYF.